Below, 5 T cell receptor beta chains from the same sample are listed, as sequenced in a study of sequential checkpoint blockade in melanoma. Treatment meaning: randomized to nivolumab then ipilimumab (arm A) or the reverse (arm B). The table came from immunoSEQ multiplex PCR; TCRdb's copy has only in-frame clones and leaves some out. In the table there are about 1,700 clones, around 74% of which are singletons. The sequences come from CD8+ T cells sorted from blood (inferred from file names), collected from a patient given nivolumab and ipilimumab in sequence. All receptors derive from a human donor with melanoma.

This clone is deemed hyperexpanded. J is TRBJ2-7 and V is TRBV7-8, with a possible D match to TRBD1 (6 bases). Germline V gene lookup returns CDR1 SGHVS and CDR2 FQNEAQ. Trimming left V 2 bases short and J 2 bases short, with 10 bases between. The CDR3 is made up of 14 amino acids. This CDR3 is CASSLLPGAYEQYF. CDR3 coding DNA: TGTGCCAGCAGCTTATTACCAGGGGCCTACGAGCAGTACTTC.

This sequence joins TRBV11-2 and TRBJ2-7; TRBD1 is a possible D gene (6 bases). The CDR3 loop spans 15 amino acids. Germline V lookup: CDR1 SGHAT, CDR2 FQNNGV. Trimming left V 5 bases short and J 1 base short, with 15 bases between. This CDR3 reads CASSDGQSASYEQYF. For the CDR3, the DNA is TGTGCCAGCAGCGACGGACAGAGCGCATCCTACGAGCAGTACTTC.

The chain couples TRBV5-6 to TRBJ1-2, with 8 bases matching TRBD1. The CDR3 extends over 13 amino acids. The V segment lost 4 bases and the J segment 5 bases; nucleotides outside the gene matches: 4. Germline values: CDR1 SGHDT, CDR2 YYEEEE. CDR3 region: CASSGDRFYGYTF. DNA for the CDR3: TGTGCCAGCAGCGGGGACAGGTTTTATGGCTACACCTTC.

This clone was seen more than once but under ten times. CDR3 sequence: CASSSPFRSNSPLHF. CDR3 DNA sequence: TGCGCCAGCAGTTCCCCGTTCCGGAGTAATTCACCCCTCCACTTT. The V gene is TRBV23-1, the J gene TRBJ1-6; no definite D call. TRBV23-1 is labeled an ORF, and its function is uncertain. CDR3 length equals 15 residues. Between the trimmed V and J ends, which lost 5 bases and 6 bases, there was a span of 14 bases.

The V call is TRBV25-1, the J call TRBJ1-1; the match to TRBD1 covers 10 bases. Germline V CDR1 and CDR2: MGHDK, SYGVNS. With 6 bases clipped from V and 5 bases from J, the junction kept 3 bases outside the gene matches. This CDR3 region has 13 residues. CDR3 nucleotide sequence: TGTGCCAGCAGGGACAGGGGGGGGACTGAAGCTTTCTTT. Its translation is CASRDRGGTEAFF.